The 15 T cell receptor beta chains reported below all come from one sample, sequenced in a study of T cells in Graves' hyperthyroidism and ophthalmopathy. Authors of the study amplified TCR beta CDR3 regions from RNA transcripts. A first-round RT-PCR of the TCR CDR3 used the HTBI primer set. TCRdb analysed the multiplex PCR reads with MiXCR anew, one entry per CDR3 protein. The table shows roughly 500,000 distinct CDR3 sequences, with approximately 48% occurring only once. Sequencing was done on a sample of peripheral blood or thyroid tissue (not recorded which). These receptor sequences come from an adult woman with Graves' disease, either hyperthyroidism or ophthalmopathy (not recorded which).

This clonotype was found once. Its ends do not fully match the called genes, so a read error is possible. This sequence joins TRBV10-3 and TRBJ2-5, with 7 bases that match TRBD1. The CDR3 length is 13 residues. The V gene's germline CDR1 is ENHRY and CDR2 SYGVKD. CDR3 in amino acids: CASSKTGERTQYF. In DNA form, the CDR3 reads TGTGCCAGCAGTAAAACAGGGGAGAGGACCCAGTACTTC.

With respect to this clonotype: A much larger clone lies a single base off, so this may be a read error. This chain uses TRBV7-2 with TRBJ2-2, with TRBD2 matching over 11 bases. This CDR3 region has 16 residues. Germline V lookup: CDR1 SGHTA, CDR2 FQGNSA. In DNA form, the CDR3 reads TGTGCCAGCAGCCTCCAACTAGCGGGAGCATACGGGGAGATGTTTTTT. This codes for CASSLQLAGAYGEMFF.

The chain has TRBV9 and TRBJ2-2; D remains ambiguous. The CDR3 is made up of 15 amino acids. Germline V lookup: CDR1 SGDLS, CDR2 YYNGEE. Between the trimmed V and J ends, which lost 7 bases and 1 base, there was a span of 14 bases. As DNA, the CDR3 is TGTGCCAGCCGTTTCATGGTTGGGAACACCGGGGAGCTGTTTTTT. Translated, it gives CASRFMVGNTGELFF.

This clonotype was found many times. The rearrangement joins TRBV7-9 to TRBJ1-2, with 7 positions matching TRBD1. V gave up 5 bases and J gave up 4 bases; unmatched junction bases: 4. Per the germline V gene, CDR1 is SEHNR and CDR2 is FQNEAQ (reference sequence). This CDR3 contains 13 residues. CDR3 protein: CASSLQGSYGYTF. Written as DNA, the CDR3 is TGTGCCAGCAGCCTACAGGGGAGCTATGGCTACACCTTC.

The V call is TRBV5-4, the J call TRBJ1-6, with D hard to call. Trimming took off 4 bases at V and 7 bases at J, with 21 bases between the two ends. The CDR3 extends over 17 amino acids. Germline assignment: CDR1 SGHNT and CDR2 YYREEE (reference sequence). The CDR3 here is CASSPSPPRKANSPLHF. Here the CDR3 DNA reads TGTGCCAGCAGCCCGAGTCCCCCCAGGAAGGCGAATTCACCCCTCCACTTT. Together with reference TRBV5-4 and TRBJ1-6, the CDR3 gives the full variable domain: ETGVTQSPTHLIKTRGQQVTLRCSSQSGHNTVSWYQQALGQGPQFIFQYYREEENGRGNFPPRFSGLQFPNYSSELNVNALELDDSALYLCASSPSPPRKANSPLHFGNGTRLTVT.

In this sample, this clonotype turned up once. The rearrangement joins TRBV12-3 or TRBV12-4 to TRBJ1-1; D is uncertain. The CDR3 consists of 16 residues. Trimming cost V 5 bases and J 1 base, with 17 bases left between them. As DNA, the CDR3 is TGTGCCAGCAGTCCGAATCGGGCCCTCGGGAACACTGAAGCTTTCTTT. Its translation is CASSPNRALGNTEAFF.

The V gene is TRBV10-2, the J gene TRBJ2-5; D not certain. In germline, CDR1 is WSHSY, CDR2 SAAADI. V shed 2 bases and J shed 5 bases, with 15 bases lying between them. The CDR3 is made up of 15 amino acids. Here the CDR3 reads CASSESRAIGETQYF. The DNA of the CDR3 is TGCGCCAGCAGTGAGAGTCGAGCAATCGGGGAGACCCAGTACTTC.

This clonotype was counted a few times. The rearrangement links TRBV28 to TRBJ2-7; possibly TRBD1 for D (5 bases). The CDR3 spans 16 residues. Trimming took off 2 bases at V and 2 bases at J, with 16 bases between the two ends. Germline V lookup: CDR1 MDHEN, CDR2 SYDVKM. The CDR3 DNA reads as TGTGCCAGCAGTTTAGGTCAGTGGGGCCTAGCCTACGAGCAGTACTTC. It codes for CASSLGQWGLAYEQYF.

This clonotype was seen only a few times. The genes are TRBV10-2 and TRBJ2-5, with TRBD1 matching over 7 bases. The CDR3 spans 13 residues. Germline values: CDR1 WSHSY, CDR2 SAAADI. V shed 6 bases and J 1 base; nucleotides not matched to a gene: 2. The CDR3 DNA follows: TGCGCCAGCAGGCAGGGGGTCCAAGAGACCCAGTACTTC. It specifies CASRQGVQETQYF.

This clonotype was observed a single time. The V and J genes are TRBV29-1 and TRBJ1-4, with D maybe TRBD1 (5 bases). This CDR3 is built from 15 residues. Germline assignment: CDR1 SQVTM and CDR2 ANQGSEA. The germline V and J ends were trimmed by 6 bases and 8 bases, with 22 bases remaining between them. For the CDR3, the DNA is TGCAGCGTCTCGGGGGGGAAAGGAACAGTGGAAAAACTGTTTTTT. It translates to CSVSGGKGTVEKLFF. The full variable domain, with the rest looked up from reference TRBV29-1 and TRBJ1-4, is SAVISQKPSRDICQRGTSLTIQCQVDSQVTMMFWYRQQPGQSLTLIATANQGSEATYESGFVIDKFPISRPNLTFSTLTVSNMSPEDSSIYLCSVSGGKGTVEKLFFGSGTQLSVL.

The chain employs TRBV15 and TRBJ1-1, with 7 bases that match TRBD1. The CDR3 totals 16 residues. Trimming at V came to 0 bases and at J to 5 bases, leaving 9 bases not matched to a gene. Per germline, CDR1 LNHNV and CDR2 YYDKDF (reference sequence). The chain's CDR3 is CATSRDRGEGLTEAFF. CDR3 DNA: TGTGCCACCAGCAGAGACAGGGGGGAGGGATTAACTGAAGCTTTCTTT.

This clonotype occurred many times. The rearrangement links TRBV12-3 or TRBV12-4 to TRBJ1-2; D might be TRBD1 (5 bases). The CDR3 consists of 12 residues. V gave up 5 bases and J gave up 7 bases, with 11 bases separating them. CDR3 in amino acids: CASSRGAGGYTF. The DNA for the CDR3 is TGTGCCAGCAGTCGTGGGGCTGGTGGCTACACCTTC.

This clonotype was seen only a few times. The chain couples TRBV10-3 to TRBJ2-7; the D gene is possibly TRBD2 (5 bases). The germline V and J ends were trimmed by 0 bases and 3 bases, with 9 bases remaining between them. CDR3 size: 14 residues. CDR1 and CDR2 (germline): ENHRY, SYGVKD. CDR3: CAISESVANYEQYF. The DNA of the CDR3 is TGTGCCATCAGTGAGTCGGTAGCGAACTACGAGCAGTACTTC.

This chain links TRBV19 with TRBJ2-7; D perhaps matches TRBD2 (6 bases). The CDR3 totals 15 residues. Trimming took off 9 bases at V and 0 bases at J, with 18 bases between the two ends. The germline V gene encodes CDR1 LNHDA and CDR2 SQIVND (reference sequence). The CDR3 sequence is CASPRAASASYEQYF. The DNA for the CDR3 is TGTGCCAGCCCAAGGGCCGCTAGCGCCTCCTACGAGCAGTACTTC. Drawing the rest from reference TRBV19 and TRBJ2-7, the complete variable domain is DGGITQSPKYLFRKEGQNVTLSCEQNLNHDAMYWYRQDPGQGLRLIYYSQIVNDFQKGDIAEGYSVSREKKESFPLTVTSAQKNPTAFYLCASPRAASASYEQYFGPGTRLTVT.

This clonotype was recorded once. As DNA, the CDR3 is TGTGCTAGTGCCTCGGACAGGGACCAAGAGACCCAGTACTTC. This translates into CASASDRDQETQYF. The chain is built from TRBV12-5 and TRBJ2-5; 8 bases map to TRBD1. Germline trimming cut 7 bases from V and 0 bases from J; bases unmatched to any gene: 4. This CDR3 region has 14 residues. Germline assignment: CDR1 LGHNT and CDR2 FRNRAP.